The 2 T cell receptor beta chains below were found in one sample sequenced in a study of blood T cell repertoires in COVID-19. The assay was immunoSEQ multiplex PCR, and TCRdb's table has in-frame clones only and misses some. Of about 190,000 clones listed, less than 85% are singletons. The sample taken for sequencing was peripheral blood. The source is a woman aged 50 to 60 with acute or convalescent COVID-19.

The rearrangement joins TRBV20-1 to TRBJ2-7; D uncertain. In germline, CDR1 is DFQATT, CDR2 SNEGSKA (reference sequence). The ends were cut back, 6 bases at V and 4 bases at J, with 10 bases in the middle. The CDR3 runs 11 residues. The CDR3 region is CSARPLYEQYF. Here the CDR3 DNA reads TGCAGTGCCCGTCCCCTTTACGAGCAGTACTTC.

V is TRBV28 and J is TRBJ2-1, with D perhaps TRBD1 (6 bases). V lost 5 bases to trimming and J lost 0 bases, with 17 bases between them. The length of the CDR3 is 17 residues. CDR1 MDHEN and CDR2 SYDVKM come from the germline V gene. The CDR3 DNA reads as TGTGCCAGCAGTCGGATGACAGGCGGGCGCTCCTACAATGAGCAGTTCTTC. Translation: CASSRMTGGRSYNEQFF.